The 8 T cell receptor beta chains listed next were all sequenced from one sample in a study of blood T cells in healthy people across ages. With a J-beta primer mix and a sample-barcoded 5' primer, a second PCR ran roughly 6 to 12 cycles. From the 5' RACE reads, TCRdb called clonotypes with MiXCR, one entry per CDR3 protein. Of roughly 1,500,000 distinct CDR3 sequences in the sample, approximately 40% were seen once. The specimen sequenced was blood. Receptors were obtained from a woman aged 18-35 years in good health.

This rearrangement joins TRBV9 to TRBJ2-1, with 9 bases lining up with TRBD2. Germline CDR1 SGDLS, CDR2 YYNGEE. V was pared by 4 bases and J by 7 bases, with 12 bases of the junction left unmatched. This CDR3 spans 16 amino acids. The CDR3: CASSLMGAGGENEQFF. The CDR3 region has the DNA TGTGCCAGCAGCCTGATGGGGGCGGGAGGGGAGAATGAGCAGTTCTTC.

The CDR3 protein is CASSFSVSFQYF. CDR3 nucleotide sequence: TGTGCCAGCAGCTTCTCTGTCTCCTTCCAGTACTTC. The chain recombines TRBV7-9 with TRBJ2-5, with no clear D. Trimming cost V 3 bases and J 10 bases, with 12 bases left between them. CDR1 and CDR2 from the germline V gene are SEHNR and FQNEAQ (reference sequence). This CDR3 has 12 residues.

Here the CDR3 reads CSVVPGAASGEQFF. Here the CDR3 DNA reads TGCAGCGTTGTACCGGGGGCCGCGAGTGGGGAGCAGTTCTTC. The V gene is TRBV29-1, the J gene TRBJ2-1; D tentatively reads TRBD1 or TRBD2 (6 bases each). The V end was cut by 4 bases, the J end by 10 bases, with 20 bases between. Germline V CDR1 and CDR2: SQVTM, ANQGSEA. The CDR3 is 14 amino acids.

The chain combines TRBV27 with TRBJ2-7, with TRBD1 as a possible D gene (6 bases). Looked up from germline, CDR1 is MNHEY and CDR2 is SMNVEV (reference sequence). Trimming left V 4 bases short and J 1 base short, with 20 bases between. The CDR3 contains 17 residues. In nucleotides, the CDR3 is TGTGCCAGCAGTTCAACGCCGGGACATGAGGTATCCTACGAGCAGTACTTC. Translating gives CASSSTPGHEVSYEQYF.

The rearrangement uses TRBV5-1 and TRBJ2-3; 13 bases agree with TRBD2. The CDR3 runs 18 residues. V lost 1 base, J lost 3 bases, and 8 bases stayed unmatched. Per the germline V gene, CDR1 is SGHRS and CDR2 is YFSETQ. The chain's CDR3 is CASSLTGLAGVMTDTQYF. In DNA, the CDR3 is TGCGCCAGCAGCTTGACTGGACTAGCGGGAGTTATGACAGATACGCAGTATTTT.

The chain is built from TRBV6-1 and TRBJ1-2, with D hard to call. Germline CDR1 MNHNS, CDR2 SASEGT. V shed 0 bases and J shed 8 bases, with 7 bases lying between them. The CDR3 consists of 12 residues. The CDR3 region has the DNA TGTGCCAGCAGTGAAGCGGAAGCCGGCTACACCTTC. This encodes CASSEAEAGYTF.

Worth noting for this clonotype: The junction departs from germline at one end; a sequencing error may be responsible. The chain joins TRBV10-3 to TRBJ2-1; 7 nucleotides match TRBD1. The germline V gene has CDR1 ENHRY and CDR2 SYGVKD. The CDR3 is 12 amino acids. CDR3 nucleotide sequence: TGTGCCATCAGTGGAAACAGGGGTGAGCAGTATTTC. It codes for CAISGNRGEQYF.

The CDR3 region is CASISSPGGGETQYF. Written as DNA, the CDR3 is TGTGCCAGCATTTCTTCCCCAGGGGGCGGGGAGACCCAGTACTTC. This chain links TRBV27 with TRBJ2-5, with 8 bases fitting TRBD1. The CDR3 runs to 15 residues. Germline V lookup: CDR1 MNHEY, CDR2 SMNVEV (reference sequence). J gave up 5 bases and V 7 bases, and 12 bases lay outside the gene matches.